This passage covers 11 T cell receptor beta chains from one sample sequenced in a study of shared clonotypes between healthy human individuals. TCRdb's copy holds only in-frame clones and misses some; the assay was immunoSEQ multiplex PCR. Found here are about 820,000 clones, 80% to 95% of them singletons; the top ten hold approximately 25%. Naive CD8 isolation took CD45RO-negative cells positively selected for CCR7 and excluded terminally differentiated effector memory CD45RA+ cells. The sample was naive CD8+ T cells sorted from blood. Source of these receptors: a young man in good health.

In its sample, this clone was seen a few times. The gene calls are TRBV27 and TRBJ2-1, with TRBD2 identical over 12 bases. The trim removed 8 bases at V and 7 bases at J, leaving 6 bases unmatched. The CDR3 is 14 amino acids. Looked up from germline, CDR1 is MNHEY and CDR2 is SMNVEV (reference sequence). As DNA, the CDR3 is TGTGCCAGCTCCGGACTAGCGGGAATGAATGAGCAGTTCTTC. Amino acid sequence: CASSGLAGMNEQFF.

The rearrangement links TRBV6-6 to TRBJ2-7, with TRBD1 identical over 8 bases. V was pared by 2 bases and J by 5 bases, with 5 bases of the junction left unmatched. CDR1 is MNHNY and CDR2 is SVGAGI in the germline V gene (reference sequence). This CDR3 spans 14 amino acids. The CDR3 is CASSYGQGANEQYF. The CDR3 nucleotides are TGTGCCAGCAGTTACGGGCAGGGGGCTAACGAGCAGTACTTC.

The V gene is TRBV27, the J gene TRBJ2-5; 8 bases agree with TRBD1. V shed 2 bases, J shed 7 bases, and the junction held 6 bases outside the gene matches. The CDR3 consists of 14 residues. Germline V gives CDR1 MNHEY, CDR2 SMNVEV (reference sequence). The CDR3 sequence: CASSLGQGRATQYF. CDR3 nucleotide sequence: TGTGCCAGCAGTTTAGGACAGGGCCGGGCGACCCAGTACTTC.

The chain has TRBV14 and TRBJ2-3; 9 bases fit TRBD2. Germline V gene lookup returns CDR1 SGHDN and CDR2 FVKESK. V was pared by 6 bases and J by 3 bases, with 10 bases of the junction left unmatched. This CDR3 has 16 residues. The CDR3 nucleotides are TGTGCCAGCAGGGACGGGTTGGGACTAGCAACAGATACGCAGTATTTT. Amino acid sequence: CASRDGLGLATDTQYF.

This clone was observed a single time. The chain couples TRBV28 to TRBJ2-1; D could derive from TRBD1 or TRBD2 (5 bases each). The V end was cut by 7 bases, the J end by 7 bases, with 20 bases between. CDR1 is MDHEN and CDR2 is SYDVKM in the germline V gene. The CDR3 has 15 amino acids. The CDR3 DNA is TGTGCCAGCACCTACTCCGGGACGCTACGTAATGAGCAGTTCTTC. It is translated as CASTYSGTLRNEQFF.

The chain joins TRBV5-6 to TRBJ2-1; D remains unclear. CDR1 and CDR2 from the germline V gene are SGHDT and YYEEEE. Trimming left V 0 bases short and J 0 bases short, with 4 bases between. The CDR3 is made up of 14 amino acids. The CDR3 sequence: CASSLASSYNEQFF. The CDR3, as DNA: TGTGCCAGCAGCTTGGCTAGCTCCTACAATGAGCAGTTCTTC.

V is TRBV7-9 and J is TRBJ2-3, with a weak D call TRBD2 (5 bases). The germline CDR1 and CDR2 sequences are SEHNR and FQNEAQ (reference sequence). This CDR3 has 17 residues. V lost 4 bases, J lost 0 bases, and 17 bases lay in between. This CDR3 is CASSSLSGKTSTDTQYF. CDR3 sequence (DNA): TGTGCCAGCAGCTCGTTGAGCGGCAAAACTAGCACAGATACGCAGTATTTT.

This chain links TRBV7-9 with TRBJ2-3, with D uncertain. Trimming took 5 bases from V and 4 from J, leaving 16 bases between them. Germline V lookup: CDR1 SEHNR, CDR2 FQNEAQ (reference sequence). The CDR3 sequence is 15 residues long. The CDR3 bases are TGTGCCAGCAGCCCCCGGACGGTCTTGTCAGATACGCAGTATTTT. Translating gives CASSPRTVLSDTQYF.

V and J are TRBV4-3 and TRBJ1-1; D ambiguous. The CDR3 spans 13 residues. Germline assignment: CDR1 LGHNA and CDR2 YSLEER. Trimming left V 3 bases short and J 1 base short, with 6 bases between. The CDR3 DNA follows: TGCGCCAGCAGCCAGAACGCGAACACTGAAGCTTTCTTT. Protein sequence: CASSQNANTEAFF.

This sequence joins TRBV28 and TRBJ2-1, with D tentatively TRBD1 or TRBD2 (5 bases each). This CDR3 has 14 residues. V was cut by 6 bases and J by 10 bases, with 19 bases left in between. Germline V gene data show CDR1 as MDHEN and CDR2 as SYDVKM. The CDR3 bases are TGTGCCAGCAGCCCAGGGAGCCATCCGGGGGAGCAGTTCTTC. Translation gives CASSPGSHPGEQFF.

The chain combines TRBV19 with TRBJ2-3; 7 bases agree with TRBD2. Germline values: CDR1 LNHDA, CDR2 SQIVND (reference sequence). The CDR3 has 15 amino acids. After removal of 9 bases from V and 3 bases from J, the junction contained 12 bases not matched to a gene. CDR3 amino acids: CASGSTSARTDTQYF. In nucleotides, the CDR3 is TGTGCCAGCGGGTCAACTAGCGCGAGAACAGATACGCAGTATTTT.